The sequence of this TCR beta chain was determined in a study of human T cells and chemical hapten exposure. About the research overall: Reading of the patch tests, which applied 0.01% DPC to the upper back, occurred at 6 days. Study conclusions and caveats: Significantly more large CDR3 similarity clusters arose among expanded TCRs than among controls.

Trimming took 3 bases from V and 4 from J, leaving 6 bases between them. The CDR3 has 12 residues. TCRdb independently ran MiXCR on the RACE reads; one entry per CDR3 protein. The table has around 76,000 distinct CDR3 sequences, around 11% seen once. Time point noted: patch test 1, 2 weeks after DPC sensitization. Treatment denoted: therapeutic diphenylcyclopropenone sensitization with weekly scalp DPC. This clonotype was seen a few times. Its antigen is unidentified. This specimen was whole blood, taken in connection with sensitization to the hapten diphenylcyclopropenone (DPC). This TCR derives from an older woman with alopecia areata. Some clones in this sample may be carry-over from other donors' samples. The V call is TRBV12-3 or TRBV12-4, the J call TRBJ1-1; D unclear. The CDR3 protein is CASSLYSTEAFF. The CDR3 DNA is TGTGCCAGCAGTTTGTACTCCACTGAAGCTTTCTTT.